What follows describes a single T cell receptor beta chain. No antigen is known for it. The CDR3 extends over 12 amino acids. V was trimmed by 5 bases and J by 6 bases, leaving 9 bases between them. Germline assignment: CDR1 SGDLS and CDR2 YYNGEE. Sequencing used immunoSEQ multiplex PCR; TCRdb keeps in-frame clones, though not all of them. The sample carries roughly 3,600 clones, 22% recorded once. This specimen comes from a study of T cells in localized non-small cell lung cancer. Findings of the study overall: Longer survival (overall) was linked to higher T cell density in blood. Uninvolved adjacent lung had higher T cell clonality than tumor and all other tissues.

Here the sequenced sample was lung tumor tissue, taken before any cancer treatment. This rearrangement joins TRBV9 to TRBJ1-5; no firm D call. The receptor comes from a man aged 18-55 years with stage II lung adenocarcinoma. The CDR3 DNA sequence: TGTGCCAGCAGTTTCGGTGGTCAGCCCCAGCATTTT. Translation: CASSFGGQPQHF.